This T cell receptor beta chain emerged from a study of cytomegalovirus exposure and HLA in healthy donors. 60 Vbeta and 13 Jbeta primers were used in PCR. The data were produced by immunoSEQ multiplex PCR, yet TCRdb's version contains in-frame clones alone and is incomplete. The sample holds about 240,000 clones, about 80% seen once. Study-wide findings and caveats: Most TCR sequences were rare, but some public TCRs occurred in many donors.

Turning to this clone: The target antigen is unknown.

Trimming took 5 bases from V and 0 from J, leaving 13 bases between them. Per germline, CDR1 MNHEY and CDR2 SVGAGI. The CDR3 consists of 15 residues. This sequence joins TRBV6-5 and TRBJ1-1; D remains unclear. The sequenced material came from PBMCs. This clonotype was sampled from a woman aged 55-69 years in good health and CMV-seropositive. The CDR3 reads CASSPYAGLNTEAFF. CDR3 nucleotides: TGTGCCAGCAGTCCCTATGCGGGGTTGAACACTGAAGCTTTCTTT.